This TCR beta chain comes out of a study of shared T cell receptors in the human thymus. The J segment lost 4 bases and the V segment lost 6 bases, leaving 9 bases of the junction unmatched. The CDR3 length is 17 residues. Germline loops: CDR1 SEHNR, CDR2 FQNEAQ (reference sequence). Here immunoSEQ multiplex PCR was the method, and the copy in TCRdb shows in-frame clones only, minus some. The repertoire holds hundreds of thousands of clones, roughly 90% seen once, with over 0.008% in the top ten. This same sample was also taken into another study, of human thymus T cells.

Sequencing was performed on thymocytes. The rearrangement uses TRBV7-9 and TRBJ2-6; 10 nucleotides agree with TRBD2. The TCR sequence derives from a boy under two years old with a congenital heart defect. In DNA form, the CDR3 reads TGTGCCAGCAGTTCCCAGCGGGAGGGGTCCGGGGCCAACGTCCTGACTTTC. This encodes CASSSQREGSGANVLTF.